The clone carrying this TCR beta chain was counted between two and nine times. The antigen remains undetermined. Generated by immunoSEQ multiplex PCR, the TCRdb table keeps only in-frame clones and is missing some. Of some 80,000 clones in the sample, around 85% were seen once. The source of the sample is a study of radiation and T cells in renal cell carcinoma. General study results and limits: From baseline, blood top tumor clonotypes peaked at 2 weeks post-radiation.

As to time point: blood 2 weeks post-SBRT. Treatment noted: 15 Gy SBRT to primary tumor, nephrectomy 4 weeks later. This specimen consisted of blood, obtained from a patient whose treatment included radiotherapy and nephrectomy. The TCR was taken from a woman aged 50 to 60 with renal cell carcinoma.

As DNA, the CDR3 is TGTGCCAGCAGTGTTCGGGGTGGCTACACCTTC. It yields the protein CASSVRGGYTF. The genes are TRBV2 and TRBJ1-2; the D is unclear. CDR1 and CDR2 (germline): SNHLY, FYNNEI. The CDR3 is 11 residues long. Trimming shortened V by 4 bases and J by 7 bases, and 7 bases separated the two germline ends.